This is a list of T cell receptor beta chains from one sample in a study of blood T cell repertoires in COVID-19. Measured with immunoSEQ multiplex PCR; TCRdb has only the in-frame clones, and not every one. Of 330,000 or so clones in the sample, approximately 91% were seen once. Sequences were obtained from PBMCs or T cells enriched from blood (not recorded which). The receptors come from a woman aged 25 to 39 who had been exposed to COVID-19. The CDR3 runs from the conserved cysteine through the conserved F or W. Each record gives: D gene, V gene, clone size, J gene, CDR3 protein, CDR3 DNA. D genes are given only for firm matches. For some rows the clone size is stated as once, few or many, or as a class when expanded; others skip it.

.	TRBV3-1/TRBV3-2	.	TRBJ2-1	CASSPAANSYNEQFF	TGTGCCAGCAGCCCCGCGGCAAATTCCTACAATGAGCAGTTCTTC
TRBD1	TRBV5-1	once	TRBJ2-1	CASSPGQGAYNEQFF	TGCGCCAGCAGCCCGGGACAGGGGGCTTACAATGAGCAGTTCTTC
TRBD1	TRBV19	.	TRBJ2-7	CASSTPTGNEQYF	TGTGCCAGTAGTACCCCGACAGGGAACGAGCAGTACTTC
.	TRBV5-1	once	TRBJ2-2	CASSPRTDTNTGELFF	TGCGCCAGCAGCCCCCGGACAGATACGAACACCGGGGAGCTGTTTTTT
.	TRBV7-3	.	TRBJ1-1	CASSTLGGADTEAFF	TGTGCCAGCAGCACTCTGGGAGGGGCCGACACTGAAGCTTTCTTT
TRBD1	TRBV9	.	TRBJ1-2	CASSVQQGAGGYTF	TGTGCCAGCAGCGTCCAACAGGGGGCGGGAGGCTACACCTTC
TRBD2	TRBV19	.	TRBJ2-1	CASSIAQKGWASGRSEILNEQFF	TGTGCCAGTAGTATAGCCCAAAAGGGGTGGGCTAGCGGGAGGTCTGAGATTTTGAATGAGCAGTTCTTC
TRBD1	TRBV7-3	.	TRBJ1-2	CASSSDREGGYTF	TGTGCCAGCAGCTCAGACAGGGAAGGTGGCTACACCTTC
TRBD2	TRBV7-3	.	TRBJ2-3	CASSLMGLAVDTQYF	TGTGCCAGCAGCTTAATGGGACTAGCGGTAGATACGCAGTATTTT
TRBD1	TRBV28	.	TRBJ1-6	CASSLYRRDRTSYNSPLHF	TGTGCCAGCAGTTTATATCGTCGGGACAGAACAAGCTATAATTCACCCCTCCACTTT
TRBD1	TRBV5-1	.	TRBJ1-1	CASSLEPGGNTEAFF	TGCGCCAGCAGCTTGGAGCCAGGGGGGAACACTGAAGCTTTCTTT
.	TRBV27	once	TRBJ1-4	CASSLDINEKLFF	TGTGCCAGCAGTCTGGACATTAATGAAAAACTGTTTTTT
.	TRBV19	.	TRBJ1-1	CATRQERNTEAFF	TGTGCCACCAGACAGGAAAGAAACACTGAAGCTTTCTTT
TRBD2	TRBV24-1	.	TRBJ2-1	CATSAGGSPNEQFF	TGTGCCACCAGTGCCGGGGGGAGCCCCAATGAGCAGTTCTTC
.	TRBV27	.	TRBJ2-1	CASSLGPGWNEQFF	TGTGCCAGCAGTTTAGGCCCGGGTTGGAATGAGCAGTTCTTC
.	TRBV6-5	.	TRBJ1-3	CASSFGMGSSGNTIYF	TGTGCCAGCAGTTTCGGTATGGGGAGCTCTGGAAACACCATATATTTT
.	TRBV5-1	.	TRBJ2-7	CASSLSISYEQYF	TGCGCCAGCAGCTTGTCTATATCCTACGAGCAGTACTTC
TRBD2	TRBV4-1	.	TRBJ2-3	CASSQDGPPGREDGDTQYF	TGCGCCAGCAGCCAAGATGGACCCCCCGGGCGGGAGGATGGAGATACGCAGTATTTT
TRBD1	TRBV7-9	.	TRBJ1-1	CASSFTTGGIVAFF	TGTGCCAGCAGCTTCACGACAGGGGGCATTGTAGCTTTCTTT
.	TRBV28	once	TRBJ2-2	CASSLAGFTGELFF	TGTGCCAGCAGTTTAGCGGGGTTCACCGGGGAGCTGTTTTTT
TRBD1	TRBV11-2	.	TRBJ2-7	CASSFSTGSYEQYF	TGTGCCAGCAGCTTTTCGACAGGGTCCTACGAGCAGTACTTC
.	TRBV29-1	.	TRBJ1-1	CSVEDVAGRTEAFF	TGCAGCGTTGAAGATGTGGCGGGACGCACTGAAGCTTTCTTT
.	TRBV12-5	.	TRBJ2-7	CASDSRLSPYEQYF	TGTGCTAGTGACTCGCGCCTCTCCCCGTACGAGCAGTACTTC
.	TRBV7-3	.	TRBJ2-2	CASSQGGELFF	TGTGCCAGCAGCCAGGGAGGGGAGCTGTTTTTT
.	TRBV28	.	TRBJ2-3	CASSSPGLTTDTQYF	TGTGCCAGCAGTTCCCCGGGACTCACCACAGATACGCAGTATTTT
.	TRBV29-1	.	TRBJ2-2	CSVGRVNTGELFF	TGCAGCGTTGGGAGGGTGAACACCGGGGAGCTGTTTTTT
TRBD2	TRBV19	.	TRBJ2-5	CASSKTGGGKTQYF	TGTGCCAGTAGTAAGACGGGAGGGGGAAAGACCCAGTACTTC
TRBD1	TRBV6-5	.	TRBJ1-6	CASRQTGRNSPPHF	TGTGCCAGCAGACAGACAGGGAGAAATTCACCCCCCCACTTT
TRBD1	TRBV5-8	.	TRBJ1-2	CASSGRGSLGYGYTF	TGTGCCAGCTCCGGCAGGGGGAGTCTGGGTTATGGCTACACCTTC
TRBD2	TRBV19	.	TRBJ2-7	CASSRTSGSSYEQYF	TGTGCCAGTAGTCGGACTAGCGGGAGCTCCTACGAGCAGTACTTC
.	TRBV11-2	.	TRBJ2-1	CASSLDGSGWDEQFF	TGTGCCAGCAGCTTAGATGGTTCAGGGTGGGATGAGCAGTTCTTC
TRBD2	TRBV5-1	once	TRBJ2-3	CASSFGLAGPDTQYF	TGCGCCAGCAGCTTTGGACTAGCGGGACCAGATACGCAGTATTTT
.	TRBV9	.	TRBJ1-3	CASSLSSRGSGNTIYF	TGTGCCAGCAGCCTCAGTTCGAGGGGGTCTGGAAACACCATATATTTT
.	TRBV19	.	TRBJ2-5	CASSPGGSGETQYF	TGTGCCAGTAGCCCGGGGGGCTCCGGGGAGACCCAGTACTTC
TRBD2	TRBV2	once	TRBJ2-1	CASSLWTSGLNEQFF	TGTGCCAGCAGCCTGTGGACTAGCGGCCTCAATGAGCAGTTCTTC
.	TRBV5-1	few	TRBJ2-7	CASSLAQTFPSPTYEQYF	TGCGCCAGCAGCTTGGCCCAGACTTTTCCCTCCCCTACCTACGAGCAGTACTTC
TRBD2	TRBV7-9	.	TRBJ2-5	CASSRLLSGAPQETQYF	TGTGCCAGCAGCCGTCTCCTTAGCGGGGCCCCCCAAGAGACCCAGTACTTC
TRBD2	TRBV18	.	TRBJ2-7	CASSPRETSGNHEQYF	TGTGCCAGCTCACCACGGGAGACTAGCGGGAACCACGAGCAGTACTTC
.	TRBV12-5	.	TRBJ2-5	CASGLDSETQYF	TGTGCTAGTGGTTTGGACTCGGAGACCCAGTACTTC
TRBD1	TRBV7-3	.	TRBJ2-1	CASSLTGLWTGGSYNEQFF	TGTGCCAGCAGCTTAACGGGCTTATGGACAGGGGGCTCCTACAATGAGCAGTTCTTC
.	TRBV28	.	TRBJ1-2	CASWHQGQPKNYGYTF	TGTGCCAGCTGGCACCAGGGGCAGCCCAAAAACTATGGCTACACCTTC
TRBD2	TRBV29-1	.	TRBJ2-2	CSVENPGGERTGELFF	TGCAGCGTTGAAAACCCCGGGGGGGAGAGGACCGGGGAGCTGTTTTTT
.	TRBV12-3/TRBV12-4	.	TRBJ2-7	CASSPSSYEQYF	TGTGCCAGCAGCCCTAGCTCCTACGAACAGTACTTC
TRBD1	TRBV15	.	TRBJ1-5	CATSTRQGEQPQHF	TGTGCCACCAGCACCAGACAGGGGGAACAGCCCCAGCATTTT
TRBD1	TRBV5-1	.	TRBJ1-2	CASSVEYRGDYGYTF	TGCGCCAGCAGCGTGGAGTACAGGGGCGACTATGGCTACACCTTC
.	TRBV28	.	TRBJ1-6	CASKKGGSPLHF	TGTGCCAGCAAGAAAGGCGGGTCACCCCTCCACTTT
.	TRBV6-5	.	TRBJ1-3	CASSLEGSGGNTIYF	TGTGCCAGCAGTTTAGAGGGATCGGGTGGAAACACCATATATTTT
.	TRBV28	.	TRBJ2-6	CASGRVSGANVLTF	TGTGCCAGCGGGCGGGTCTCTGGGGCCAACGTCCTGACTTTC
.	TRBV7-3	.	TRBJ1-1	CASSLSARGSTEAFF	TGTGCCAGCAGCTTATCGGCCAGGGGATCCACTGAAGCTTTCTTT
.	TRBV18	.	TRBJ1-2	CASSPRVSPVDYYGYTF	TGTGCCAGCTCACCTCGGGTCTCTCCCGTGGACTACTATGGCTACACCTTC
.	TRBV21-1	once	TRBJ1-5	CASSISTGQRDQPQHF	TGTGCCAGCAGCATCTCGACAGGGCAAAGAGATCAGCCCCAGCATTTT
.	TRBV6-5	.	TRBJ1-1	CASTPTGNMNTEAFF	TGTGCCAGCACCCCCACGGGGAACATGAACACTGAAGCTTTCTTT
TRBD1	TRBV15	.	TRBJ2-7	CATSSGQGYEQYF	TGTGCCACCAGCTCCGGACAGGGCTACGAGCAGTACTTC
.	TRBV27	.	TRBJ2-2	CASSRSFGTSNTGELFF	TGTGCCAGCAGCCGCTCCTTCGGGACTTCGAACACCGGGGAGCTGTTTTTT
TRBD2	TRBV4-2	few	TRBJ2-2	CASSQDQLAGETGELFF	TGTGCCAGCAGCCAAGACCAACTAGCGGGAGAAACCGGGGAGCTGTTTTTT
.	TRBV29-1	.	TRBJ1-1	CSVGTGYTEAFF	TGCAGCGTGGGTACAGGATACACTGAAGCTTTCTTT
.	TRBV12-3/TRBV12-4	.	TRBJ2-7	CASSALYVQYF	TGTGCCAGCAGCGCCCTCTATGTGCAGTACTTC